Listed here are 7 T cell receptor beta chains from one sample, sequenced in a study of naive CD8 T cells in extremely preterm neonates. Sequenced by immunoSEQ multiplex PCR; TCRdb stores in-frame clones only, minus some. The repertoire holds 5,000 to 7,500 clones, with around 98% as singletons. The sequenced sample consisted of naive CD8+ T cells from blood. These TCRs come from a human donor in good health.

This chain's CDR3 is CASSESTYNEQFF. The CDR3 region has the DNA TGCGCCAGCAGTGAGTCGACTTACAATGAGCAGTTCTTC. This chain uses TRBV10-1 with TRBJ2-1; no clear D gene. The CDR3 extends over 13 amino acids. Trimming cost V 0 bases and J 4 bases, with 4 bases left between them. The germline gives CDR1 WNHNN, CDR2 SYGVQD (reference sequence).

The chain employs TRBV29-1 and TRBJ1-1; the D gene is possibly TRBD1 (6 bases). CDR3 size: 15 residues. Per the germline V gene, CDR1 is SQVTM and CDR2 is ANQGSEA. Trimming took 3 bases from V and 0 from J, leaving 14 bases between them. CDR3 region: CSVDRGQNMNTEAFF. In DNA form, the CDR3 reads TGCAGCGTTGACCGTGGACAGAACATGAACACTGAAGCTTTCTTT.

The J gene is TRBJ2-7, the V gene TRBV27; 7 positions agree with TRBD1. Germline lookup yields CDR1 MNHEY and CDR2 SMNVEV (reference sequence). The CDR3 has 13 amino acids. V lost 5 bases and J lost 3; bases outside the gene matches: 4. The CDR3 bases are TGTGCCAGCAGTGACGGGACAGTCTACGAGCAGTACTTC. This encodes CASSDGTVYEQYF.

V usage is TRBV9 and J usage is TRBJ2-2, with unresolved D. The CDR3 consists of 13 residues. Trimming shortened V by 4 bases and J by 8 bases, and 12 bases separated the two germline ends. CDR1 and CDR2 (germline): SGDLS, YYNGEE. This chain's CDR3 is CASSPKMEGELFF. The CDR3 DNA follows: TGTGCCAGCAGCCCGAAAATGGAGGGGGAGCTGTTTTTT. The variable domain in full, completed from reference TRBV9 and TRBJ2-2, reads DSGVTQTPKHLITATGQRVTLRCSPRSGDLSVYWYQQSLDQGLQFLIQYYNGEERAKGNILERFSAQQFPDLHSELNLSSLELGDSALYFCASSPKMEGELFFGEGSRLTVL.

J is TRBJ2-7 and V is TRBV7-8, with D tentatively TRBD2 (6 bases). Germline CDR1 and CDR2: SGHVS and FQNEAQ. The V end lost 5 bases, the J end lost 0 bases, and 14 bases lay between the germline ends. This CDR3 has 15 residues. The CDR3 nucleotides are TGTGCCAGCAGCCCGACTCTCGGGAGCTCCTACGAGCAGTACTTC. It specifies CASSPTLGSSYEQYF. Full variable domain (missing parts from reference TRBV7-8 and TRBJ2-7): GAGVSQSPRYKVAKRGQDVALRCDPISGHVSLFWYQQALGQGPEFLTYFQNEAQLDKSGLPSDRFFAERPEGSVSTLKIQRTQQEDSAVYLCASSPTLGSSYEQYFGPGTRLTVT.

This clone was observed once. The chain recombines TRBV9 with TRBJ1-5, with unresolved D. The CDR3 length is 13 residues. Trimming removed 3 bases from V and 4 bases from J, with 8 bases in between. The V gene's germline CDR1 is SGDLS and CDR2 YYNGEE. The CDR3 DNA reads as TGTGCCAGCAGCGATGGAGGGAATCAGCCCCAGCATTTT. Translating it yields CASSDGGNQPQHF.

As regards this clone: Germline is not matched at one junction end, which may reflect a read error. Other DNA sequences from this sample encode an identical CDR3 as well. This chain joins TRBV13 and TRBJ2-7; TRBD1 aligns across 9 bases. Germline CDR1 reads PRHDT; CDR2 reads FYEKMQ (reference sequence). The CDR3 extends over 14 amino acids. CDR3 coding DNA: TGCGCCAGCAGCGGCCGGACAGGGGCCTACGAGCAGTACTTC. Protein: CASSGRTGAYEQYF. The whole variable domain, filled in from reference TRBV13 and TRBJ2-7, reads AAGVIQSPRHLIKEKRETATLKCYPIPRHDTVYWYQQGPGQDPQFLISFYEKMQSDKGSIPDRFSAQQFSDYHSELNMSSLELGDSALYFCASSGRTGAYEQYFGPGTRLTVT.